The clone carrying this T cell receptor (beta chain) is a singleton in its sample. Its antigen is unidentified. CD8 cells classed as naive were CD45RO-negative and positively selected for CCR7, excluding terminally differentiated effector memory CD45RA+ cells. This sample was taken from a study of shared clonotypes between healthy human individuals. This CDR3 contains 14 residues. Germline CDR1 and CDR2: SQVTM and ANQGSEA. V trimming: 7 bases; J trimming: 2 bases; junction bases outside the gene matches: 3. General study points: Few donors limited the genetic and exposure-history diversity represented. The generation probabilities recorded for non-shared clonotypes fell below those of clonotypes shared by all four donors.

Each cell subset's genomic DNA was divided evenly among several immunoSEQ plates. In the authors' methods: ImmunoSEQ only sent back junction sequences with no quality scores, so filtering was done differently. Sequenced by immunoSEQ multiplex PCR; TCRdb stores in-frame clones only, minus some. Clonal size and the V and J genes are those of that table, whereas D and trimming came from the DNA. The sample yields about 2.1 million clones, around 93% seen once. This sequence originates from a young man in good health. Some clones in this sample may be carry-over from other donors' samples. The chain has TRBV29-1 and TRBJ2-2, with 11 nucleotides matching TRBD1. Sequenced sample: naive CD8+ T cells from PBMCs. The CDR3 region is CSARTGGNTGELFF. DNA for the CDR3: TGCAGCGCCCGGACAGGGGGCAACACCGGGGAGCTGTTTTTT.